This T cell receptor (beta chain) was sequenced for a study of T cells in Graves' hyperthyroidism and ophthalmopathy (dated by TCRdb to the late 2010s). Regarding the research as a whole: Peripheral blood samples were taken at initial diagnosis, before any treatment was given. To identify distinguishing TCR V-J signatures, a discovery cohort of some 99 patients was used, comprising 40 to 45 with Graves' ophthalmopathy and around 57 with stable Graves' hyperthyroidism. Whether ophthalmopathy could be predicted prospectively was tested in an independent validation cohort made up of 18 to 20 hyperthyroidism patients plus 17 patients who later progressed to ophthalmopathy. The approximately 98 discovery patients were randomly divided into training and test sets at a 7:3 ratio. The study also compared thyroid tissue and blood T-cell repertoires from 5 to 7 Graves' hyperthyroidism patients. Following sampling, methimazole starting at 30 mg daily was given to hyperthyroidism patients, and high-dose intravenous methylprednisolone was given to ophthalmopathy patients. TCR Vbeta CDR3 sequencing of 135 peripheral blood samples (roughly 43 ophthalmopathy, roughly 74 hyperthyroidism and roughly 17 progressor patients) is reported in the paper.

In this sample, this clonotype turned up many times. This receptor's antigen is unknown. Base qualities were left out, and no much larger clone turns up one base away. Overall results and qualifications from the work: In validation, the model predicted progression to ophthalmopathy with 60% to 71% sensitivity and approximately 72% specificity, a median of about six months before onset. Most expanded thyroid clonotypes (frequency above 0.001) were also found in blood, which suggests that blood repertoires may mirror thyroid immune responses. A model built on a 13 V-J signature distinguished ophthalmopathy from stable hyperthyroidism, reaching 87.88% sensitivity and about 81% specificity in cross-validation and 80%/75% in testing. Sample size was not statistically predetermined, and blinding of investigators to group allocation was not performed.

TCR beta CDR3 regions were amplified from RNA transcripts. The TCR CDR3 was subjected to a first round of RT-PCR using the HTBI primer set and the Qiagen OneStep RT-PCR kit. A second multiplex PCR round built the libraries, followed by size selection and purification. Libraries were sequenced paired-end with 100 bp reads on an Illumina HiSeq2000. Per the original workflow: SOAPnuke was used to process the raw data, throwing out any read that contained adapters or uncalled bases, had a mean Phred below 15, or lacked an exact constant-primer or identifier match. COPE v1.2.5 was used to merge the high-quality paired reads, and each unique nucleotide sequence was defined as a clonotype. MiTCR v1.1 was used to align the clonotypes against IMGT TRBV, TRBD and TRBJ reference segments. The analysis was restricted to V-J combinations with a frequency above 0.0001, which together covered roughly 99% of the repertoires. A TCS score was defined as the ratio between F50 (clonal expansion) and ExV (chaos), using BLOSUM62-based TCRdist between CDR3 peptides within each V-J. Welch's t-statistics and random forest reduced 500 to 550 V-J features to 13, which were used in a naive Bayes classifier (R e1071). Using fastp trimming at Q25 and MiXCR clonotype assembly, TCRdb reanalyzed the public sequencing data and kept in-frame beta chains. Entries that share a CDR3 protein sequence are merged under the most common genes and DNA. What appears here as the V and J calls and clone size reflects TCRdb's work, not the paper's. The sample table shows under 400,000 distinct CDR3 sequences, and just under 25% are seen once. The ten largest clones capture 70% to 75% of the sample.

Graves' hyperthyroidism was defined as stable when no progression to ophthalmopathy occurred over 18 months of follow-up. Hyperthyroidism patients were newly diagnosed, with disease duration under 2 months, and aged 18 to 65 years. Patients with uncontrolled infections, other autoimmune diseases, pregnancy or lactation were excluded. Diagnoses were established on the basis of clinical symptoms, serum thyroxine and TRAb, thyroid ultrasound, and orbital computed tomography. Ficoll-Paque density gradient centrifugation was used to isolate PBMCs from about 10 ml of fresh peripheral blood. Total RNA was extracted with Trizol reagent, and quality was checked on an Agilent 2100 Bioanalyzer. Trimming takes 2 bases from V and 4 bases from J, and the germline ends sit 18 bases apart. According to the germline V gene (reference sequence), CDR1 reads SGHKS and CDR2 reads YYEKEE. From its cysteine to its phenylalanine, the CDR3 spans 16 amino acids. The kept DNA is CDR3 alone, 48 bases in frame from the first base.

Recombination joined TRBV5-5 with TRBJ2-5, with the D gene too uncertain to name. The sequenced material came from blood. The TCR comes from a man between 45 and 60 years old with Graves' hyperthyroidism. The CDR3 reads as follows: CASSFGQWTPVETQYF. The nucleotide sequence reads as follows: TGTGCCAGCAGCTTTGGGCAGTGGACCCCGGTAGAGACCCAGTACTTC.